Below are 9 T cell receptor beta chains sequenced from a single sample in a study of cytomegalovirus exposure and HLA in healthy donors. The assay was immunoSEQ multiplex PCR, and TCRdb's table has in-frame clones only and misses some. The data contain around 63,000 clones, 90% to 96% of them singletons. Specimen: PBMCs. The receptors shown here come from a woman between 18 and 29 years old in good health and CMV-seronegative.

The chain uses TRBV6-1 and TRBJ1-6; D uncertain. Trimming cost V 6 bases and J 7 bases, with 16 bases left between them. This CDR3 has 15 amino acids. Per the germline V gene, CDR1 is MNHNS and CDR2 is SASEGT. In DNA, the CDR3 is TGTGCCAGCAGCCCCGACACGGGAGCCAATTCACCCCTCCACTTT. It is translated as CASSPDTGANSPLHF.

V usage is TRBV5-3 and J usage is TRBJ2-5; D may be TRBD1 (6 bases). TRBV5-3 is sorted into the ORF group, with uncertain function. The CDR3 runs 12 residues. V lost 5 bases and J lost 1, with 6 bases in between. The CDR3 loop is CARRGAQETQYF. The CDR3 nucleotides are TGTGCCAGAAGGGGGGCCCAAGAGACCCAGTACTTC.

V usage is TRBV6-1 and J usage is TRBJ1-2; maybe TRBD1 (5 bases). The V gene's germline CDR1 is MNHNS and CDR2 SASEGT. The CDR3 spans 13 residues. Trimming took 8 bases from V and 5 from J, leaving 15 bases between them. CDR3 bases: TGTGCCAGCCGGGTGGGGGGGAGGTATGGCTACACCTTC. It translates to CASRVGGRYGYTF.

The chain combines TRBV27 with TRBJ2-7; the match to TRBD2 covers 10 bases. Germline CDR1 MNHEY, CDR2 SMNVEV (reference sequence). V was pared by 3 bases and J by 7 bases, with 9 bases of the junction left unmatched. This CDR3 has 15 residues. CDR3 nucleotide sequence: TGTGCCAGCAGTTTTGGACTAGCGGACCCCTGGGAGCAGTACTTC. The encoded protein is CASSFGLADPWEQYF.

V gene TRBV4-2 combines with J gene TRBJ1-4; tentative D call: TRBD1 (5 bases). With 0 bases removed from V and 6 bases from J, the gap between germline ends came to 11 bases. The CDR3 covers 15 residues. Germline V lookup: CDR1 LGHNA, CDR2 YNFKEQ. DNA of the CDR3: TGTGCCAGCAGCCAAGACGGGGGGAATGATGAAAAACTGTTTTTT. This translates into CASSQDGGNDEKLFF.

The gene calls are TRBV9 and TRBJ1-1; possibly TRBD1 for D (5 bases). V was clipped by 4 bases and J by 2 bases, with 15 bases between them. There are 15 residues in the CDR3. Germline CDR1 and CDR2: SGDLS and YYNGEE. The CDR3 DNA reads as TGTGCCAGCAGCCCGCTCTTGGACACAAACACTGAAGCTTTCTTT. It translates to CASSPLLDTNTEAFF.

The chain carries TRBV15 and TRBJ2-6; D is undetermined. In germline, CDR1 is LNHNV, CDR2 YYDKDF (reference sequence). The CDR3 spans 19 residues. The V gene lost 0 bases and the J gene lost 0 bases, with 15 bases spanning the gap. This CDR3 is CATSRDEATELSGANVLTF. The CDR3 coding sequence is TGTGCCACCAGCAGAGATGAGGCAACTGAGCTCTCTGGGGCCAACGTCCTGACTTTC.

This chain uses TRBV28 with TRBJ2-7, with no clear D. Germline CDR1 is MDHEN and CDR2 is SYDVKM. CDR3 length: 13 amino acids. The V gene lost 3 bases and the J gene lost 2 bases, with 8 bases spanning the gap. The CDR3 reads CASSFGDPYEQYF. In DNA form, the CDR3 reads TGTGCCAGCAGTTTTGGAGACCCCTACGAGCAGTACTTC.

J is TRBJ1-2 and V is TRBV5-8; D possibly corresponds to TRBD1 (6 bases). V lost 0 bases, J lost 0 bases, and 21 bases lay in between. The CDR3 totals 19 residues. Germline CDR1 and CDR2: SGHTS and YDEGEE. The CDR3 protein is CASSLGVLYRDLTNYGYTF. The CDR3 nucleotides are TGTGCCAGCAGCTTGGGGGTTCTCTACAGGGACCTAACTAACTATGGCTACACCTTC.